This TCR beta chain was recovered during a study of cytomegalovirus exposure and HLA in healthy donors (dated by TCRdb to 2017 to 2019). For context, the study as a whole: An earlier analysis of 587 of the donors reported under 300 Gb of sequence data and 117 million unique TCR beta sequences obtained from roughly 170 million T cells. An early release that covered approximately 600 HLA-typed donors contained approximately 300 gigabases of sequencing data and 65 million to 100 million unique TCR sequences. Of the roughly 390 genotyped donors, 75% to 85% were placed in the genetic ancestry cluster associated with self-reported Caucasian donors. The aim of the study was to test whether cataloging public T cell receptors could identify signatures of past pathogen exposure. The study profiled the T cell repertoires of more than 500 subjects by immunosequencing and related them to cytomegalovirus serostatus. Along with the roughly 700-subject first cohort, a separate validation cohort of more than 90 different subjects was used. The study combined high-throughput TCR immunosequencing, statistical association of individual TCRs with disease status, and machine learning to predict cytomegalovirus infection status. To study patterns of TCR occurrence, a later analysis re-analyzed previously published TCR beta repertoires from 600 to 750 donors and added high-resolution HLA genotyping. In the later analysis, no new phenotypic data were used to find candidate immune exposures; instead, reliance was placed on TCR beta sequences and their occurrence across donors. To decide whether each TCR beta V gene segment behaved as functional or pseudogenic, an earlier analysis of some 600 of the donors relied on high-throughput TCR beta sequencing. Donor age, sex, ethnicity and CMV serostatus were collected together with the repertoire data. In a later genetic analysis, genome-wide SNP genotypes for about 55% of the 666 donors were used, and that subset was treated as a discovery cohort. Every discovery cohort repertoire had been produced on one sequencing platform. HLA typing covered class I and class II loci at four-digit resolution. The number of donors typed differed by locus, with roughly 620-630 for A, B, C, DRB1 and DQB1, 522 for DQA1, 606 for DPA1, and roughly 450 for DPB1. Because of strong linkage in the cohort, 5 or 6 DR-DQ haplotypes were treated as single units for association and clustering. Across 398 genotyped donors of the cohort, an average of roughly 230,000 unique TCR beta nucleotide sequences per donor were sequenced, and roughly 18% of those sequences were non-productive.

The cohort comprised hundreds of healthy bone marrow donors. Cohort members were all nominally healthy when sampled, although unrecorded immune exposures were likely present. The donor was CMV seronegative and belonged to the group of around 350 seronegative cohort members. A peripheral blood sample was collected from each donor, and TCR beta sequencing was performed on peripheral blood mononuclear cells. Genomic DNA was extracted from the blood cell samples with the Qiagen DNeasy Blood Extraction Kit. The receptor library was made with the immunoSEQ multiplex PCR assay. The multiplex PCR relied on a mix of 60 forward primers for TCR Vbeta segments and 13 reverse primers for TCR Jbeta segments. A multiplex PCR assay on genomic DNA amplified the CDR3 region of rearranged TCR beta genes. On the Illumina HiSeq System, the amplified TCR beta libraries were sequenced as 87-base-pair reads. Concerning the study's data processing: A later analysis tallied 70 million to 100 million unique TCR beta chains across the 550 to 850 repertoires, and about 12 million of those chains were shared by two or more donors. Raw reads were error-corrected and collapsed into unique sequences by a nearest-neighbor algorithm in which closely related sequences were merged to remove PCR and sequencing errors. V, D and J gene segments were assigned by aligning CDR3 sequences to IMGT reference sequences. Each retained sequence needed at least a six-nucleotide match to both a V gene segment and a J gene segment. Rearrangements were classified as productive when the CDR3 lacked stop codons and remained in frame with V and J, and all other rearrangements were classified as non-productive. Following IMGT convention, CDR3 was defined as the stretch from the second conserved V-encoded cysteine to the conserved J-encoded phenylalanine. The earlier analysis of 500 to 600 of the donors excluded sequences that lacked an unambiguous match to a single V gene segment. An earlier analysis of 500 to 600 of the donors classified V segments as functional when productive rearrangements were above 56.7% and as segregating when the standard deviation between donors was above 5%. A statistical classification framework was developed to diagnose cytomegalovirus status using the catalog of TCR beta chain sequences. In a later analysis, V and J genes were assigned by comparing TCR nucleotide sequences against IMGT/GENE-DB human TR gene sequences. A later analysis assigned CDR3 sequences and most-parsimonious VDJ recombination scenarios with the TCRdist pipeline. In a later analysis, each TCR beta chain was defined by its CDR3 amino acid sequence together with its V-gene family, and reads lacking a unique V-gene family were excluded. A later analysis removed 500 to 650 highly shared, low-generation-probability nucleotide sequences to deal with suspected cross-contamination and a sequencing artifact. A later analysis calculated a clonal expansion index for each public chain from normalized within-repertoire ranks of inferred template counts. In a later analysis, generation probabilities were computed using a VDJ recombination model fitted to out-of-frame rearrangements, and the results were checked against IGoR. Hypergeometric tests were used in a later analysis to score TCR-TCR, TCR-HLA and TCR-CMV co-occurrence, with a repertoire-size bias correction applied to the TCR pairs. To estimate false discovery rates, a later analysis permuted the HLA or CMV assignments 20 times. A later analysis grouped co-occurring TCRs with DBSCAN, adding TCRdist sequence similarity when clustering within HLA-allele-positive subsets. Repertoires with fewer than 30,000 or more than 120,000 public chains, plus five repertoires with anomalous nucleotide sharing, were excluded from co-occurrence clustering. As stored in TCRdb, this immuneACCESS dataset retains in-frame rearrangements with V and J assigned. A fraction of the clones does not appear; measured against another copy, unresolved V genes explain less than half of the discrepancy, and the remainder lacks a known reason. The V and J calls and clone size were taken over from that table, and D and trimming were inferred from the DNA. The sample table holds hundreds of thousands of clones, of which approximately 82% were seen once. Jointly, the top ten make up 0.58% of the sample.

According to the germline V gene (reference sequence), CDR1 reads MNHNY and CDR2 reads SVGAGI. CDR3 length: 13 amino acids, cysteine to phenylalanine. The DNA shown is the 39-base CDR3, in frame from base 1. V and J are trimmed by 7 bases and 3 bases, and the gene matches miss 0 bases of the junction. Note on this clone: Its antigen is not yet known. Qualities for individual bases were not recorded, and no much larger clone is one base off.

The paper's findings and limits, for the study overall: The study gave a list of under 200 TCR beta chains associated with cytomegalovirus. The sequencing pipeline was judged likely to have produced a cluster of highly shared sequence variants as a technical artifact. An association between a missense DCLRE1C variant and V-gene and J-gene trimming of TCR beta chains was found in a later genetic analysis and replicated in an independent cohort. Some IMGT-functional V segments, including TRBV6-2 and TRBV6-3, could not be distinguished by the 87-base-pair reads and were therefore excluded. The cohort was sequenced for TCR beta chains only, and without alpha or paired-chain data the features that could be detected were limited. Linkage disequilibrium might explain the correlated functional status among segregating V segments, but an unknown experimental factor could not be ruled out. The authors suggested that the approach could potentially be extended to other disease states and immunological phenotypes. A later analysis reported that several top co-occurrence clusters appeared linked to parvovirus B19, influenza, CMV and Epstein-Barr virus. A later genetic analysis reported fewer N-insertions in productive TCRs among donors in an Asian-associated ancestry cluster than the roughly 620-donor mean. A further reported finding was that TCR beta sequences accurately predicted the HLA-A and HLA-B alleles for most subjects in the first cohort. In both the original and validation cohorts, the classifier was reported to diagnose cytomegalovirus status with high specificity and sensitivity. In an earlier analysis of 587 of the donors, most TCR beta V segments appeared in productive rearrangements about 87% or about 30% of the time, broadly matching IMGT annotations. Approximately 16 rarely observed V segments, including chromosome 9 orphons, were excluded from the earlier analysis of approximately 500 of the donors because counts were too low. Most TCR sequences were seen in very few donors, while some public TCRs were found in many individuals. Specific HLA alleles were associated with over 15,000 TCR beta sequences at a false discovery rate of 0.05 in a later analysis. In a later analysis, HLA-associated TCR beta chains showed more clonal expansion and lower generation probabilities than non-associated chains that were equally common. A later analysis found that TCR association rates varied across HLA loci, with DRB1 alleles showing the most associated TCRs and HLA-C alleles the fewest. Roughly uniform sequencing depth across donors was assumed in presence/absence analyses, although this assumption may not hold. According to a later analysis, most CMV-associated TCR beta chains appeared to be HLA-restricted, and the HLA associations seemed to be driven largely by CMV exposure. For the cohort, immune exposure information was limited to CMV serostatus. Three of the identified cytomegalovirus-associated TCR beta chains were confirmed in vitro to be specific for cytomegalovirus antigens. When HLA alleles, especially DR and DQ, strongly co-occurred, TCR associations were difficult to assign to individual alleles. Because HLA typing was unavailable for some donors at each locus, only the typed subset was used in association tests.

Recombination linked TRBV6-6 to TRBJ2-1; a stretch of 10 junction bases matches TRBD2. The sequenced material came from PBMCs. This receptor was identified in a woman aged 40 to 49 in good health and CMV-seronegative. The CDR3 region: CASTSGGYNEQFF. The sequenced DNA: TGTGCCAGCACTAGCGGGGGCTACAATGAGCAGTTCTTC.